This TCR beta chain was retrieved from a study of cytomegalovirus exposure and HLA in healthy donors. Profiling relied on immunoSEQ multiplex PCR, and the TCRdb table lists in-frame clones only, not all of them. This sample has 150,000 to 200,000 clones, with approximately 84% found just once. Germline V gene data show CDR1 as MDHEN and CDR2 as SYDVKM. V trimming: 6 bases; J trimming: 0 bases; junction bases outside the gene matches: 10. CDR3 length: 16 residues. The sequence came from a man under 40 in good health and CMV-seropositive. Sequencing was carried out using PBMCs. The V gene is TRBV28, the J gene TRBJ1-2, with 7 bases matching TRBD1. The CDR3 DNA reads as TGTGCCAGCAGCCGTGGGACAGTGGGGTCTAACTATGGCTACACCTTC. As protein: CASSRGTVGSNYGYTF.